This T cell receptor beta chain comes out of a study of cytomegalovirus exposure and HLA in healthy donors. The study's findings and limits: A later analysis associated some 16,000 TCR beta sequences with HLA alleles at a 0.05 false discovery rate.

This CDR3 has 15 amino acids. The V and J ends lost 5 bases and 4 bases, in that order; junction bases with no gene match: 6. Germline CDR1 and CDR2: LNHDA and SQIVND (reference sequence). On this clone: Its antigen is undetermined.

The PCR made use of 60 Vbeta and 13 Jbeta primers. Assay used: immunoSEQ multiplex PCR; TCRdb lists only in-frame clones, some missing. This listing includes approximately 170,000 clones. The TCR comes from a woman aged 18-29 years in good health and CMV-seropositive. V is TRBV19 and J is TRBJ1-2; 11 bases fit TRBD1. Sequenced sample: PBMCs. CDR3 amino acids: CASSSRTGGSYGYTF. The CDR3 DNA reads TGTGCCAGTAGTTCCCGGACAGGGGGCTCCTATGGCTACACCTTC.